This T cell receptor (beta chain) was obtained from a study of T-cell reconstitution after alpha-beta-depleted transplantation in children. Findings and limits, study-wide: Some patients' high day-60 TCRbeta diversity was traced to surviving recipient T cells and thymic progenitors. Several hundred expanded graft clones reportedly supplied alpha-beta T cells about two months after transplant. Newly made T cells mostly supplied T-cell counts and diversity one year after transplant.

Unique molecular identifiers were used to barcode this TCRbeta library. From the PCR reads, TCRdb called clonotypes with MiXCR, one entry per CDR3 protein. The sample has approximately 31,000 distinct CDR3 sequences; 5% to 7% are singletons. The CDR3 is 11 residues long. CDR1 and CDR2 (germline): SSHAT, FNYEAQ (reference sequence). Trimming stripped 11 bases from V and 9 bases from J, with 14 bases between. This clonotype showed up many times. The target antigen is unknown. V gene TRBV7-7 combines with J gene TRBJ1-5; D ambiguous. This TCR came from a child under two years old who had a stem cell transplant for acute myeloid leukemia, so the T cells may come from the graft donor. The specimen was peripheral blood, collected 60 days after TCRalphabeta/CD19-depleted stem cell transplant. The CDR3 nucleotides are TGTGCCGACCAACGAGCCTCGCCCCAGCATTTT. This codes for CADQRASPQHF.